This entry lists 10 T cell receptor beta chains sequenced from one sample in a study of T-cell memory formation after mild COVID-19. TCRdb re-derived calls from the 5' RACE reads in MiXCR, one entry per CDR3 protein. The sample has under 250,000 distinct CDR3 sequences, roughly 15% seen once. Sample: PBMCs or a T cell subset sorted from them (not recorded which). The source of these receptors is an adult woman who had mild COVID-19 (a few samples of this study predate the infection). Cell type and time point are not known.

The rearrangement links TRBV5-5 to TRBJ1-3, with TRBD1 as a possible D gene (6 bases). V was pared by 4 bases and J by 2 bases, with 16 bases between. CDR1 and CDR2 from the germline V gene are SGHKS and YYEKEE (reference sequence). The CDR3 contains 16 residues. CDR3 in amino acids: CASSRDMTGPGNTIYF. The CDR3 coding sequence is TGTGCCAGCAGCCGAGATATGACAGGCCCTGGAAACACCATATATTTT. Full variable domain (remainder filled in from reference TRBV5-5 and TRBJ1-3): DAGVTQSPTHLIKTRGQQVTLRCSPISGHKSVSWYQQVLGQGPQFIFQYYEKEERGRGNFPDRFSARQFPNYSSELNVNALLLGDSALYLCASSRDMTGPGNTIYFGEGSWLTVV.

This clonotype came up a few times. This rearrangement joins TRBV6-1 to TRBJ1-1; weak D call: TRBD1 (5 bases). CDR3 size: 14 residues. V lost 6 bases, J lost 4 bases, and 15 bases lay in between. Per the germline V gene, CDR1 is MNHNS and CDR2 is SASEGT. CDR3 region: CASSRDRPGTEAFF. The CDR3, as DNA: TGTGCCAGCAGCCGGGACCGTCCTGGCACTGAAGCTTTCTTT.

This chain connects TRBV10-3 to TRBJ1-6, with D tentatively TRBD1 (5 bases). This CDR3 spans 14 amino acids. Germline lookup yields CDR1 ENHRY and CDR2 SYGVKD. Trimming removed 0 bases at V and 9 bases at J, with 9 bases between. This CDR3 is CAISESQGGSPLHF. The CDR3 DNA follows: TGTGCCATCAGTGAGTCGCAGGGTGGTTCACCCCTCCACTTT.

This chain connects TRBV7-3 to TRBJ2-1, with D possibly TRBD2 on 6 matching bases. The germline CDR1 and CDR2 sequences are SGHTA and FQGTGA. The ends were cut back, 2 bases at V and 6 bases at J, with 8 bases in the middle. The CDR3 is 13 amino acids. The DNA for the CDR3 is TGTGCCAGCAGCTTAGGGAGGCCCAATGAGCAGTTCTTC. Translated, it gives CASSLGRPNEQFF.

This chain connects TRBV5-1 to TRBJ1-2, with a tentative D call TRBD1 (6 bases). Trimming removed 0 bases at V and 2 bases at J, with 17 bases between. Germline CDR1 reads SGHRS; CDR2 reads YFSETQ. CDR3 length: 17 residues. The CDR3 DNA is TGCGCCAGCAGCTTGGCCCCTGCGGGGGGCGCCAACTATGGCTACACCTTC. It codes for CASSLAPAGGANYGYTF.

The table lists this clonotype with many counts. The rearrangement uses TRBV5-6 and TRBJ2-3; 11 bases match TRBD2. This CDR3 is built from 15 residues. Trimming took 3 bases from V and 4 from J; bases not matched to a gene: 4. Germline CDR1 SGHDT, CDR2 YYEEEE. CDR3 region: CASSSTSGNADTQYF. As DNA, the CDR3 is TGTGCCAGCAGCTCGACTAGCGGGAACGCAGATACGCAGTATTTT.

This clonotype has just a few counts. The chain couples TRBV12-3 or TRBV12-4 to TRBJ2-1; 7 positions match TRBD2. V shed 6 bases and J 3 bases; nucleotides not matched to a gene: 2. The CDR3 length is 13 residues. In DNA form, the CDR3 reads TGTGCCAGCAGCCGGGACTACTACAATGAGCAGTTCTTC. It is translated as CASSRDYYNEQFF.

This clonotype turned up a few times. This chain uses TRBV20-1 with TRBJ2-1; D unclear. Germline CDR1 and CDR2: DFQATT and SNEGSKA (reference sequence). The CDR3 length is 12 residues. V lost 1 base to trimming and J lost 4 bases, with 5 bases between them. The chain's CDR3 is CSARGRYNEQFF. As DNA, the CDR3 is TGCAGTGCTAGAGGCAGGTACAATGAGCAGTTCTTC.

This clonotype was seen once. The V gene is TRBV12-3 or TRBV12-4, the J gene TRBJ2-7; the D gene is possibly TRBD2 (6 bases). CDR3 length: 15 residues. Trimming removed 6 bases at V and 2 bases at J, with 17 bases between. CDR3 sequence: CASSPTSGWAYEQYF. The DNA of the CDR3 is TGTGCCAGCAGCCCAACGAGCGGGTGGGCCTACGAGCAGTACTTC.

This clonotype turned up a few times. The rearrangement links TRBV29-1 to TRBJ1-5, with 7 bases matching TRBD1. The CDR3 spans 13 residues. Germline V gene sequence: CDR1 SQVTM, CDR2 ANQGSEA. V trimming: 4 bases; J trimming: 6 bases; junction bases outside the gene matches: 6. CDR3 loop: CSVVTGVGQPQHF. CDR3 sequence (DNA): TGCAGCGTTGTAACAGGGGTCGGTCAGCCCCAGCATTTT.